The rows below give T cell receptor beta chains drawn from one sample of a study of T cell responses to AZD1222 COVID-19 vaccine. Profiled with immunoSEQ multiplex PCR; TCRdb holds only in-frame clones, not every one. The sample yields 100,000 to 150,000 clones, approximately 86% seen once. The sequencing used peripheral blood, collected on day 0 of AZD1222 vaccination. The receptors come from an adult in good health. Each CDR3 is given with its conserved first and last residue. The D gene is left open where the match is weak. Size is stated for part of the rows, as once, few or many counts, or as a class when the clone is expanded.

NA,TRBV6-2/TRBV6-3,TRBJ1-1,NA,TGTGCCAGCAGTTTGGATAGGATTTTCTTT,CASSLDRIFF
NA,TRBV6-5,TRBJ2-3,NA,TGTGCCAGCAGTTACTCGACCGGGGAGTCACCAGATACGCAGTATTTT,CASSYSTGESPDTQYF
NA,TRBV5-6,TRBJ2-7,NA,TGTGCCAGCAGCCGTATGTACGAGCAGTACTTC,CASSRMYEQYF
NA,TRBV19,TRBJ1-1,NA,TGTGCCAGTATGGCGGAGGTTTTCACTGAAGCTTTCTTT,CASMAEVFTEAFF
NA,TRBV2,TRBJ1-1,NA,TGTGCCAGCAGCCCCGGGACTGGTTGGAAAGCTTTCTTT,CASSPGTGWKAFF
NA,TRBV7-9,TRBJ2-4,NA,TGTGCCAGCAGCCCCGCATCCCGGGTCAAAAACATTCAGTACTTC,CASSPASRVKNIQYF
NA,TRBV7-9,TRBJ2-3,NA,TGTGCCAGCAGCGCCCAGACAGTTTCAGATACGCAGTATTTT,CASSAQTVSDTQYF
TRBD2,TRBV11-3,TRBJ2-3,once,TGTGCCAGCAGCCCCCTAACTAGCGGGGGCGGCTCGCAGTATTTT,CASSPLTSGGGSQYF
TRBD1,TRBV27,TRBJ2-7,NA,TGTGCCAGCAGTGCAACCGGGACAGGGTACAACGAGCAGTACTTC,CASSATGTGYNEQYF
NA,TRBV6-4,TRBJ2-3,NA,TGTGCCAGCAGTGACCAAGCCAGCACAGATACGCAGTATTTT,CASSDQASTDTQYF
NA,TRBV5-4,TRBJ2-1,NA,TGTGCCAGCAGCTTAGGGATCCACGCCCATGAGCAGTTCTTC,CASSLGIHAHEQFF
TRBD1,TRBV28,TRBJ1-1,NA,TGTGCCAGCAGTTTACCTACAGGGGCGGACACTGAAGCTTTCTTT,CASSLPTGADTEAFF
TRBD2,TRBV5-5,TRBJ2-2,NA,TGTGCCAGCAGCTTACTAGCGGGGACCGGGGAGCTGTTTTTT,CASSLLAGTGELFF
NA,TRBV4-1,TRBJ1-5,NA,TGCGCCAGCAGCCAAGAAAAGCGTGCCTATAGCAATCAGCCCCAGCATTTT,CASSQEKRAYSNQPQHF
NA,TRBV12-5,TRBJ2-1,NA,TGTGCTAGTGGTTTGGTACAAGGGTTTGACAATGAGCAGTTCTTC,CASGLVQGFDNEQFF
TRBD1,TRBV7-9,TRBJ2-7,NA,TGTGCCAGCAGGGAACAGGGGGCTTACGAGCAGTACTTC,CASREQGAYEQYF
TRBD1,TRBV10-3,TRBJ2-7,NA,TGTGCCATCAGTGGGGACAGGGGCGGTTACGAGCAGTACTTC,CAISGDRGGYEQYF
NA,TRBV6-4,TRBJ1-1,NA,TGTGCCAGCAGTCCGAGTGGGGGCACCATAAGTGAAGCTTTCTTT,CASSPSGGTISEAFF
NA,TRBV28,TRBJ2-5,NA,TGTGCCAGCACCCCCATCGGGCAGCCCCAAGAGACCCAGTACTTC,CASTPIGQPQETQYF
NA,TRBV7-8,TRBJ1-3,NA,TGTGCCAGCAGCTTACTGACTGGAAACACCATATATTTT,CASSLLTGNTIYF
NA,TRBV6-5,TRBJ1-4,NA,TGTGCCAGCAGTTACTCCCCCCTCGGGGGCTATGAAAAACTGTTTTTT,CASSYSPLGGYEKLFF
NA,TRBV5-4,TRBJ2-5,NA,TGTGCCAGCAGCCAAACCCCTGGGGAGACCCAGTACTTC,CASSQTPGETQYF
NA,TRBV24-1,TRBJ2-2,NA,TGTGCCACCAGTCCTGGCAAAAACACCGGGGAGCTGTTTTTT,CATSPGKNTGELFF
TRBD1,TRBV9,TRBJ1-6,NA,TGTGCCAGCAGCGGACCGGGACAGGGCGGGAATTCACCCCTCCACTTT,CASSGPGQGGNSPLHF
NA,TRBV11-2,TRBJ1-2,NA,TGTGCCAGCAGCCCTCGGACAGCCTGGGGCTACACCTTC,CASSPRTAWGYTF
TRBD1,TRBV5-5,TRBJ2-1,NA,TGTGCCAGCAGCTCCGACAGGGGCTATGAGCAGTTCTTC,CASSSDRGYEQFF